This T cell receptor (beta chain) was found in a study of graft-versus-host responses after intestinal transplantation. Across the study: Grafts that recipients had were multivisceral, liver-intestinal, or isolated intestinal transplants.

Researchers sorted proliferating CFSE-low CD3+CD4+ and CD3+CD8+ responders once the reaction had finished. Study results and limitations: GvH clones occurred in recipient marrow; some first appeared in ileum or blood. Circulating GvH clones peaking coincided with falling HvG clones soon after transplant.

Assay used: immunoSEQ multiplex PCR; TCRdb lists only in-frame clones, some missing. The data hold under 20,000 clones, with roughly 40% observed a single time. This CDR3 spans 15 amino acids. V was pared by 5 bases and J by 7 bases, with 12 bases of the junction left unmatched. Germline V gene lookup returns CDR1 SGHVS and CDR2 FNYEAQ. The starting material was alloreactive CD4+ T cells from a mixed lymphocyte reaction culture, obtained before intestinal transplant. Subset: CFSE-low proliferating T cells sorted from approximately 6-day pre-transplant mixed lymphocyte reaction (GvH or HvG direction). V usage is TRBV7-6 and J usage is TRBJ1-1; 8 bases are a match to TRBD1. The TCR originated in a human patient who received an intestinal transplant. The CDR3 loop is CASSTDGRGLSEAFF. The CDR3 DNA follows: TGTGCCAGCAGCACAGACGGCAGGGGGCTGAGTGAAGCTTTCTTT.